Following are 10 T cell receptor beta chains from one sample sequenced in a study of blood T cell repertoires in COVID-19. Measured with immunoSEQ multiplex PCR; TCRdb has only the in-frame clones, and not every one. Among about 88,000 clones listed, approximately 86% were seen once. Specimen: peripheral blood. These receptors were obtained from a male donor with acute or convalescent COVID-19.

This chain uses TRBV5-1 with TRBJ2-1; 9 positions match TRBD2. In germline, CDR1 is SGHRS, CDR2 YFSETQ. J gave up 1 base and V 7 bases, and 3 bases lay outside the gene matches. CDR3 length: 14 residues. The CDR3 reads CASHSGGSYNEQFF. The CDR3 region has the DNA TGCGCCAGCCATAGCGGGGGATCCTACAATGAGCAGTTCTTC.

This clone was seen just once. The chain joins TRBV7-9 to TRBJ1-2; 8 nucleotides align to TRBD1. Trimming cost V 5 bases and J 2 bases; bases outside gene matches: 10. The germline V gene encodes CDR1 SEHNR and CDR2 FQNEAQ (reference sequence). The CDR3 length is 16 residues. CDR3 coding DNA: TGTGCCAGCAGCAACGAACAGGGGGGCTCAAACTATGGCTACACCTTC. Its translation: CASSNEQGGSNYGYTF.

The CDR3 spells CAWNSGVGEKLFF. The CDR3 coding sequence is TGTGCCTGGAATTCCGGGGTTGGAGAAAAACTGTTTTTT. This chain links TRBV30 with TRBJ1-4; D is ambiguous. V lost 4 bases to trimming and J lost 8 bases, with 14 bases between them. The germline CDR1 and CDR2 sequences are GTSNPN and SVGIG (reference sequence). This CDR3 is built from 13 residues.

The rearrangement uses TRBV11-2 and TRBJ2-5; TRBD1 is a possible D gene (6 bases). Germline CDR1 and CDR2: SGHAT and FQNNGV. The V and J ends lost 4 bases and 1 base respectively, with 19 bases between them. The CDR3 has 17 residues. The CDR3 coding sequence is TGTGCCAGCAGCTCCGGACCCGGCAGGGGCTTCCAAGAGACCCAGTACTTC. Encoded protein: CASSSGPGRGFQETQYF.

This clone was detected once. This sequence joins TRBV10-3 and TRBJ2-2, with 9 bases lining up with TRBD1. Germline CDR1 ENHRY, CDR2 SYGVKD. The CDR3 sequence is 15 residues long. After removal of 6 bases from V and 1 base from J, the junction contained 3 bases not matched to a gene. The CDR3 protein is CAISGGQGNTGELFF. CDR3 nucleotides: TGTGCCATCAGCGGGGGACAGGGGAACACCGGGGAGCTGTTTTTT.

The J gene is TRBJ1-6, the V gene TRBV6-5, with D perhaps TRBD1 (6 bases). Germline values: CDR1 MNHEY, CDR2 SVGAGI. The ends were cut back, 5 bases at V and 6 bases at J, with 11 bases in the middle. The CDR3 length is 14 residues. CDR3 amino acids: CASSITGINSPLHF. CDR3 nucleotide sequence: TGTGCCAGCAGTATTACAGGGATTAATTCACCCCTCCACTTT.

The chain links TRBV2 to TRBJ2-3; tentatively, D is TRBD1 (6 bases). This CDR3 comprises 15 residues. The germline V gene encodes CDR1 SNHLY and CDR2 FYNNEI. Trimming cost V 2 bases and J 5 bases, with 14 bases left between them. CDR3 DNA sequence: TGTGCCAGCAGTGAAATGGCAGGGGTGGTAGATACGCAGTATTTT. Protein product: CASSEMAGVVDTQYF.

The rearrangement joins TRBV5-6 to TRBJ2-7; 10 bases line up with TRBD1. Germline CDR1 reads SGHDT; CDR2 reads YYEEEE. CDR3 length equals 15 residues. V was clipped by 4 bases and J by 3 bases; unmatched bases: 7. CDR3 DNA sequence: TGTGCCAGCAGCGGGAGGGGGGACAGGGGCTACGAGCAGTACTTC. Its protein product is CASSGRGDRGYEQYF.

The rearrangement joins TRBV3-1 (or the pseudogene TRBV3-2) to TRBJ2-7; the D gene is possibly TRBD1 (5 bases). Deletions cut 3 bases from V and 0 bases from J, with 15 bases between. Germline V CDR1 and CDR2: LGHDT, YNNKEL (reference sequence). The CDR3 loop spans 16 amino acids. DNA for the CDR3: TGTGCCAGCAGCCAGGACACAGGTTATGACTCCTACGAGCAGTACTTC. It translates to CASSQDTGYDSYEQYF.

This chain links TRBV7-9 with TRBJ1-3; D is possibly TRBD1 (5 bases). V was clipped by 5 bases and J by 0 bases, with 14 bases between them. Germline V CDR1 and CDR2: SEHNR, FQNEAQ (reference sequence). CDR3 length: 16 residues. CDR3 in DNA: TGTGCCAGCAGCGCCGGGACTTACGGCTCTGGAAACACCATATATTTT. Amino acids: CASSAGTYGSGNTIYF.